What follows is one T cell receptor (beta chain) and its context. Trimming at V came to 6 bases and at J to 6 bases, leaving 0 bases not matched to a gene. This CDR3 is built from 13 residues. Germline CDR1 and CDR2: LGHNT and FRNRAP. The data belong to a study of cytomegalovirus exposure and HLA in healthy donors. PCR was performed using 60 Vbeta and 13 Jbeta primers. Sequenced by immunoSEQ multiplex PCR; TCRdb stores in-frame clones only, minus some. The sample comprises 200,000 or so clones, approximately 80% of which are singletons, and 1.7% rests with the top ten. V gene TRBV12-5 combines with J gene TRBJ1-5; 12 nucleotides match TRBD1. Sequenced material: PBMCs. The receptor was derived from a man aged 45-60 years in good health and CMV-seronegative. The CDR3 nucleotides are TGTGCTAGTGGGGGACAGGGGGCTCAGCCCCAGCATTTT. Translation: CASGGQGAQPQHF. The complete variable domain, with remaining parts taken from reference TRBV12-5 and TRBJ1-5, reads DARVTQTPRHKVTEMGQEVTMRCQPILGHNTVFWYRQTMMQGLELLAYFRNRAPLDDSGMPKDRFSAEMPDATLATLKIQPSEPRDSAVYFCASGGQGAQPQHFGDGTRLSIL.